These 30 T cell receptor beta chains share one sample of origin, sequenced in a study of CD8 T cells in Susac syndrome. With random hexamers, roughly 0.45 to 1 ug RNA was reverse transcribed. A single record per CDR3 protein comes from TCRdb applying MiXCR to the immunoSEQ multiplex PCR reads. The profile shows some 150,000 distinct CDR3 sequences, 94% of them singletons. Sequences were obtained from CD8+ T cells from PBMCs. The origin of the receptors is a human donor in good health.

This clonotype was detected once. This rearrangement joins TRBV6-5 to TRBJ2-7; D possibly corresponds to TRBD1 (5 bases). Germline CDR1 MNHEY, CDR2 SVGAGI. Trimming shortened V by 4 bases and J by 0 bases, and 10 bases separated the two germline ends. The length of the CDR3 is 14 residues. CDR3 residues: CASSLRTPSYEQYF. CDR3 in DNA: TGTGCCAGCAGTTTGCGGACACCCTCCTACGAGCAGTACTTC.

The V and J genes are TRBV15 and TRBJ2-7, with D possibly TRBD2 on 6 matching bases. This CDR3 region has 15 residues. V gave up 0 bases and J gave up 3 bases, with 12 bases separating them. The germline gives CDR1 LNHNV, CDR2 YYDKDF (reference sequence). The CDR3 protein is CATSRDHGLYYEQYF. The CDR3 DNA follows: TGTGCCACCAGCAGAGATCATGGACTATACTACGAGCAGTACTTC.

CDR3: CSVVSGRADEQYF. CDR3 DNA: TGCAGCGTTGTATCCGGGAGGGCTGACGAGCAGTACTTC. The chain uses TRBV29-1 and TRBJ2-7, with 8 bases that match TRBD2. V was pared by 4 bases and J by 5 bases, with 7 bases of the junction left unmatched. Germline values: CDR1 SQVTM, CDR2 ANQGSEA. The CDR3 covers 13 residues.

The chain joins TRBV5-1 to TRBJ2-7; perhaps TRBD1 as D (5 bases). Germline V CDR1 and CDR2: SGHRS, YFSETQ. The CDR3 consists of 13 residues. The V end was cut by 0 bases, the J end by 4 bases, with 8 bases between. The CDR3 DNA is TGCGCCAGCAGCTTGGATACAGGATACGAGCAGTACTTC. Residues: CASSLDTGYEQYF.

The CDR3 DNA sequence: TGTGCCACCAGCAGAGGTGGGGTTAGCGGAAGGACAGATACGCAGTATTTT. Translated, it gives CATSRGGVSGRTDTQYF. The genes are TRBV15 and TRBJ2-3; tentatively, D is TRBD2 (6 bases). V was cut by 1 base and J by 3 bases, with 17 bases left in between. This CDR3 contains 17 residues. Germline assignment: CDR1 LNHNV and CDR2 YYDKDF (reference sequence).

The chain joins TRBV7-9 to TRBJ2-7; tentatively, D is TRBD1 or TRBD2 (6 bases each). CDR3 length: 14 amino acids. The germline V gene has CDR1 SEHNR and CDR2 FQNEAQ (reference sequence). V lost 2 bases, J lost 3 bases, and 11 bases lay in between. In nucleotides, the CDR3 is TGTGCCAGCAGCTTACACGGGGGCTTCTACGAGCAGTACTTC. Its translation is CASSLHGGFYEQYF.

The genes are TRBV2 and TRBJ2-1; D tentatively reads TRBD1 or TRBD2 (5 bases each). The V end was cut by 11 bases, the J end by 8 bases, with 19 bases between. This CDR3 contains 13 residues. Germline values: CDR1 SNHLY, CDR2 FYNNEI. This chain's CDR3 is CAVPGRAVYEQFF. The CDR3 DNA follows: TGTGCCGTACCGGGGCGGGCCGTGTATGAGCAGTTCTTC.

This sequence joins TRBV6-5 and TRBJ1-5, with D unclear. V lost 7 bases and J lost 5, with 9 bases in between. The germline V gene encodes CDR1 MNHEY and CDR2 SVGAGI. CDR3 length: 12 residues. The CDR3 region has the DNA TGTGCCAGCAATCGAAGGGATCAGCCCCAGCATTTT. This codes for CASNRRDQPQHF.

V gene TRBV3-1 combines with J gene TRBJ1-2; a possible D gene is TRBD1 (5 bases). The V end lost 0 bases, the J end lost 0 bases, and 11 bases lay between the germline ends. The CDR3 length is 16 residues. The V gene's germline CDR1 is LGHDT and CDR2 YNNKEL (reference sequence). CDR3 DNA: TGTGCCAGCAGCCAAGATTGGGGGGAAGCTAACTATGGCTACACCTTC. It translates to CASSQDWGEANYGYTF.

This clonotype was recorded a few times. The rearrangement joins TRBV7-9 to TRBJ2-5, with 9 bases identical to TRBD1. The CDR3 extends over 13 amino acids. Germline trimming cut 5 bases from V and 4 bases from J; bases unmatched to any gene: 2. The germline V gene has CDR1 SEHNR and CDR2 FQNEAQ (reference sequence). CDR3 coding DNA: TGTGCCAGCAGCCCGACAGGGGGAGAGACCCAGTACTTC. Encoded protein: CASSPTGGETQYF.

The chain uses TRBV5-1 and TRBJ2-1; D ambiguous. The length of the CDR3 is 14 residues. V dropped 4 bases and J dropped 3 bases, with 11 bases sitting between them. Germline V gene lookup returns CDR1 SGHRS and CDR2 YFSETQ. The CDR3 loop reads CASSEPSNYNEQFF. The CDR3 DNA sequence: TGCGCCAGCAGCGAGCCATCGAACTACAATGAGCAGTTCTTC.

The chain combines TRBV20-1 with TRBJ2-3; 10 bases line up with TRBD2. V shed 3 bases and J 5 bases; nucleotides not matched to a gene: 5. The CDR3 is 14 amino acids. In germline, CDR1 is DFQATT, CDR2 SNEGSKA (reference sequence). The CDR3 protein is CSARSSGRGDTQYF. CDR3 sequence (DNA): TGCAGTGCTAGGTCTAGCGGGAGAGGAGATACGCAGTATTTT.

In DNA form, the CDR3 reads TGTGCCAGCTCACCAAGTAAAGGGGTCGAGCAGTTCTTC. As protein: CASSPSKGVEQFF. The V gene is TRBV18, the J gene TRBJ2-1; D may be TRBD1 (5 bases). Germline assignment: CDR1 KGHSH and CDR2 LQKENI. The CDR3 runs 13 residues. The V end was cut by 2 bases, the J end by 10 bases, with 12 bases between.

The chain has TRBV27 and TRBJ1-5; a possible D gene is TRBD1 (5 bases). This CDR3 spans 16 amino acids. Trimming took 1 base from V and 0 from J, leaving 10 bases between them. Germline assignment: CDR1 MNHEY and CDR2 SMNVEV (reference sequence). Here the CDR3 DNA reads TGTGCCAGCAGTTTATTCGCGGGGGATAGCAATCAGCCCCAGCATTTT. As protein: CASSLFAGDSNQPQHF.

This chain joins TRBV12-3 or TRBV12-4 and TRBJ2-5; D remains unclear. V lost 2 bases to trimming and J lost 4 bases, with 11 bases between them. This CDR3 is built from 14 residues. The CDR3 coding sequence is TGTGCCAGCAGTTTATGGGGTGGTGGAGAGACCCAGTACTTC. Its protein is CASSLWGGGETQYF.

The chain links TRBV29-1 to TRBJ1-2, with D possibly being TRBD1 (6 bases). The germline V gene encodes CDR1 SQVTM and CDR2 ANQGSEA. The CDR3 is 16 residues long. Trimming stripped 7 bases from V and 1 base from J, with 22 bases between. CDR3: CSAGVGIETDNYGYTF. For the CDR3, the DNA is TGCAGCGCAGGGGTGGGAATCGAGACCGATAACTATGGCTACACCTTC.

This chain uses TRBV4-2 with TRBJ2-5, with 10 bases matching TRBD1. Looked up from germline, CDR1 is LGHNA and CDR2 is YNFKEQ. Germline trimming cut 5 bases from V and 3 bases from J; bases unmatched to any gene: 0. The length of the CDR3 is 13 residues. This CDR3 is CASSGQGEETQYF. CDR3 nucleotide sequence: TGTGCCAGCAGCGGACAGGGGGAAGAGACCCAGTACTTC.

V gene TRBV4-2 combines with J gene TRBJ2-7; possibly TRBD2 for D (6 bases). This CDR3 comprises 15 residues. V was pared by 0 bases and J by 1 base, with 10 bases between. The germline V gene encodes CDR1 LGHNA and CDR2 YNFKEQ. Written as DNA, the CDR3 is TGTGCCAGCAGCCAAGAGCGGGACCTATCCTACGAGCAGTACTTC. It encodes CASSQERDLSYEQYF.

This chain uses TRBV7-9 with TRBJ2-1; D might be TRBD1 (5 bases). V shed 5 bases and J shed 3 bases, with 11 bases lying between them. Germline loops: CDR1 SEHNR, CDR2 FQNEAQ (reference sequence). This CDR3 has 14 residues. CDR3 sequence: CASSHEDSYNEQFF. The CDR3 bases are TGTGCCAGCAGCCATGAAGACAGCTACAATGAGCAGTTCTTC. Complete variable domain (other parts from reference TRBV7-9 and TRBJ2-1): DTGVSQNPRHKITKRGQNVTFRCDPISEHNRLYWYRQTLGQGPEFLTYFQNEAQLEKSRLLSDRFSAERPKGSFSTLEIQRTEQGDSAMYLCASSHEDSYNEQFFGPGTRLTVL.

The chain couples TRBV4-3 to TRBJ1-5; D remains ambiguous. Germline V lookup: CDR1 LGHNA, CDR2 YSLEER. This CDR3 has 13 amino acids. The V gene lost 0 bases and the J gene lost 6 bases, with 6 bases spanning the gap. The CDR3 nucleotides are TGCGCCAGCAGCCAAGAGGAGTCTCAGCCCCAGCATTTT. Residues: CASSQEESQPQHF.

V usage is TRBV24-1 and J usage is TRBJ2-3; unclear D gene. V was clipped by 2 bases and J by 6 bases, with 20 bases between them. The CDR3 runs to 17 residues. CDR1 KGHDR and CDR2 SFDVKD come from the germline V gene. This CDR3 reads CATSDSGRNPYGDTQYF. CDR3 nucleotides: TGTGCCACCAGTGATTCCGGGCGGAACCCTTATGGGGATACGCAGTATTTT.

The chain uses TRBV2 and TRBJ2-7, with 9 nucleotides matching TRBD2. V was pared by 6 bases and J by 4 bases, with 7 bases of the junction left unmatched. Germline V gene lookup returns CDR1 SNHLY and CDR2 FYNNEI. The CDR3 totals 14 residues. CDR3 sequence reads: CASSVAGVRYEQYF. DNA for the CDR3: TGTGCCAGCAGCGTAGCGGGAGTTAGATACGAGCAGTACTTC.

V is TRBV27 and J is TRBJ2-1; D might be TRBD1 or TRBD2, each matching 5 bases. There are 13 residues in the CDR3. Germline CDR1 is MNHEY and CDR2 is SMNVEV (reference sequence). With 3 bases removed from V and 5 bases from J, the gap between germline ends came to 8 bases. CDR3 loop: CASSFLGDNEQFF. The CDR3 bases are TGTGCCAGCAGTTTTCTGGGGGACAATGAGCAGTTCTTC.

The gene calls are TRBV3-1 and TRBJ2-5; maybe TRBD2 (6 bases). The CDR3 loop spans 14 amino acids. V lost 4 bases, J lost 2 bases, and 11 bases lay in between. CDR1 LGHDT and CDR2 YNNKEL come from the germline V gene (reference sequence). The CDR3 protein is CASSRGAGQETQYF. The CDR3 nucleotides read TGTGCCAGCAGCCGTGGGGCGGGACAAGAGACCCAGTACTTC.

This chain connects TRBV10-3 to TRBJ2-1, with 8 bases lining up with TRBD2. Per the germline V gene, CDR1 is ENHRY and CDR2 is SYGVKD. Trimming at V came to 9 bases and at J to 9 bases, leaving 10 bases not matched to a gene. This CDR3 is 13 amino acids long. As DNA, the CDR3 is TGTGCCATTTTCCCGGGAGGGCCTGGTGAGCAGTTCTTC. Translated: CAIFPGGPGEQFF.

The gene calls are TRBV27 and TRBJ2-7; tentatively, D is TRBD1 (5 bases). V was clipped by 8 bases and J by 6 bases, with 14 bases between them. Germline values: CDR1 MNHEY, CDR2 SMNVEV (reference sequence). The CDR3 covers 12 residues. The CDR3 loop is CASLGRDFEQYF. The CDR3 DNA reads as TGTGCCAGCCTTGGCAGGGATTTCGAGCAGTACTTC.

The chain carries TRBV14 and TRBJ2-6; the D gene is possibly TRBD1 (6 bases). CDR3 length equals 17 residues. V gave up 3 bases and J gave up 0 bases, with 12 bases separating them. Per germline, CDR1 SGHDN and CDR2 FVKESK. Written as DNA, the CDR3 is TGTGCCAGCAGCCATTTTACAGGGTTCTCTGGGGCCAACGTCCTGACTTTC. Protein sequence: CASSHFTGFSGANVLTF.

DNA for the CDR3: TGTGCCAGTAGTGAGAGCCGGGGTGATGAGCAGTTCTTC. Its protein product is CASSESRGDEQFF. The chain employs TRBV19 and TRBJ2-1; D possibly corresponds to TRBD2 (5 bases). The germline CDR1 and CDR2 sequences are LNHDA and SQIVND (reference sequence). This CDR3 spans 13 amino acids. Trimming removed 5 bases at V and 8 bases at J, with 13 bases between. The whole variable domain, filled in from reference TRBV19 and TRBJ2-1, reads DGGITQSPKYLFRKEGQNVTLSCEQNLNHDAMYWYRQDPGQGLRLIYYSQIVNDFQKGDIAEGYSVSREKKESFPLTVTSAQKNPTAFYLCASSESRGDEQFFGPGTRLTVL.

The CDR3 loop reads CSVDESRGGHRDGTYEQYF. In DNA, the CDR3 is TGCAGCGTTGACGAATCCCGAGGGGGACACCGGGACGGGACCTACGAGCAGTACTTC. The chain uses TRBV29-1 and TRBJ2-7, with D maybe TRBD1 (6 bases). Trimming removed 3 bases at V and 2 bases at J, with 29 bases between. The CDR3 spans 19 residues. Germline lookup yields CDR1 SQVTM and CDR2 ANQGSEA.

This clonotype was seen only once. The chain combines TRBV7-6 with TRBJ1-1; D may be TRBD1 (5 bases). V was clipped by 5 bases and J by 0 bases, with 7 bases between them. The CDR3 covers 13 residues. CDR1 and CDR2 from the germline V gene are SGHVS and FNYEAQ. The CDR3 loop is CASSGHLNTEAFF. Written as DNA, the CDR3 is TGTGCCAGCAGCGGACATTTGAACACTGAAGCTTTCTTT.